Listed below are T cell receptor beta chains from one sample, sequenced in a study of neurological immune-mediated disorders. One entry per CDR3 protein, called by TCRdb with MiXCR from the 5' RACE reads. The sample has 80,000 to 100,000 distinct CDR3 sequences; 5.8% are singletons. Sequenced material: PBMCs. These receptors originate from a woman in her sixties with multiple sclerosis. Each CDR3 is given with its conserved first and last residue. D genes are given only for firm matches. Clone size appears in some rows only: once, few, many, or a class for an expanded clone.

d_gene,abundance,j_gene,v_gene,CDR3aa,CDR3nt
TRBD1,many,TRBJ1-2,TRBV20-1,CSARTGNGYTF,TGCAGTGCGAGGACAGGGAATGGCTACACCTTC
.,many,TRBJ1-1,TRBV6-1,CASLWGSTEAFF,TGTGCCAGTCTCTGGGGAAGCACTGAAGCTTTCTTT
.,few,TRBJ2-5,TRBV5-1,CASSSGGGRETQYF,TGCGCCAGCAGCTCCGGAGGAGGGAGGGAGACCCAGTACTTC
.,many,TRBJ2-3,TRBV5-1,CASSLSADTQYF,TGCGCCAGCAGCTTGTCCGCAGATACGCAGTATTTT
TRBD1,many,TRBJ2-1,TRBV5-1,CASSFTIGQGANNEQFF,TGCGCCAGCAGCTTCACCATAGGACAGGGGGCCAACAATGAGCAGTTCTTC
TRBD2,many,TRBJ2-3,TRBV5-1,CASSLVTSGDPTDTQYF,TGCGCCAGCAGCTTGGTTACTAGCGGGGACCCCACAGATACGCAGTATTTT
TRBD2,many,TRBJ2-3,TRBV7-2,CASSNTSGGARDTQYF,TGTGCCAGCAGCAACACTAGCGGGGGGGCCCGGGATACGCAGTATTTT
.,many,TRBJ1-5,TRBV3-1,CASSQDLGGPQHF,TGTGCCAGCAGCCAAGATCTGGGTGGGCCCCAGCATTTT
TRBD1,many,TRBJ1-2,TRBV7-9,CASSRLETGGYGYTF,TGTGCCAGCAGCCGTCTCGAGACAGGGGGCTATGGCTACACCTTC
TRBD1,many,TRBJ2-7,TRBV20-1,CSTVTGVGYEQYF,TGCAGCACCGTGACAGGGGTGGGCTACGAGCAGTACTTC
.,.,TRBJ1-1,TRBV21-1,CASSTESRNTEAFF,TGTGCCAGCAGCACGGAATCGAGGAACACTGAAGCTTTCTTT
.,few,TRBJ1-5,TRBV6-6,CASSTGGGISNQPQHF,TGTGCCAGCAGCACGGGGGGTGGGATAAGCAATCAGCCCCAGCATTTT
.,many,TRBJ1-1,TRBV12-3/TRBV12-4,CASSFGLQNTEAFF,TGTGCCAGCAGTTTCGGACTTCAGAACACTGAAGCTTTCTTT
TRBD1,many,TRBJ2-5,TRBV4-1,CASSQPRDREETQYF,TGCGCCAGCAGCCAACCCCGGGACAGGGAAGAGACCCAGTACTTC
.,many,TRBJ1-2,TRBV20-1,CSLERVDGYTF,TGCAGTCTCGAAAGAGTCGATGGCTACACCTTC
TRBD1,many,TRBJ2-2,TRBV5-1,CASSLSGQGGFTGELFF,TGCGCCAGCAGCTTGTCCGGACAGGGGGGCTTCACCGGGGAGCTGTTTTTT
TRBD1,many,TRBJ2-7,TRBV7-8,CASSSRWDRGPYEQYF,TGTGCCAGCAGCTCGCGTTGGGACAGGGGCCCCTACGAGCAGTACTTC
.,many,TRBJ1-4,TRBV20-1,CSVSLTNEKLFF,TGCAGTGTTAGTCTAACTAATGAAAAACTGTTTTTT
TRBD1,many,TRBJ1-4,TRBV5-6,CASSSQGQRYEKLFF,TGTGCCAGCAGCTCGCAGGGACAGCGATATGAAAAACTGTTTTTT
.,few,TRBJ2-3,TRBV6-2/TRBV6-3,CASATSTDTQYF,TGTGCCAGCGCCACTAGCACAGATACGCAGTATTTT
.,many,TRBJ1-1,TRBV28,CASSAGRDTEAFF,TGTGCCAGCAGTGCCGGTAGGGACACTGAAGCTTTCTTT
.,many,TRBJ2-3,TRBV12-3/TRBV12-4,CASTWGDTQYF,TGTGCCAGCACTTGGGGGGATACGCAGTATTTT
TRBD2,many,TRBJ2-3,TRBV7-9,CASSLLPLAGFQTDTQYF,TGTGCCAGCAGCTTATTGCCCCTAGCGGGGTTTCAAACAGATACGCAGTATTTT
TRBD1,many,TRBJ1-2,TRBV5-1,CASSLAATGGGYTF,TGCGCCAGCAGCTTGGCCGCGACAGGGGGTGGCTACACCTTC
.,many,TRBJ2-2,TRBV24-1,CATSRPFGLANTGELFF,TGTGCCACCAGTCGGCCGTTCGGACTCGCGAACACCGGGGAGCTGTTTTTT
TRBD1,few,TRBJ2-7,TRBV7-2,CASSRTGGPEQYF,TGTGCCAGCAGTCGGACAGGGGGGCCCGAGCAGTACTTC
TRBD2,few,TRBJ2-3,TRBV6-1,CASQLAGDSDTQYF,TGTGCCAGCCAACTAGCGGGGGACTCAGATACGCAGTATTTT
.,many,TRBJ1-1,TRBV12-3/TRBV12-4,CASTNGLNTEAFF,TGTGCCAGCACCAACGGCCTCAACACTGAAGCTTTCTTT
.,few,TRBJ1-3,TRBV5-1,CASSLETGTGNTIYF,TGCGCCAGCAGCTTGGAGACGGGAACTGGAAACACCATATATTTT
.,many,TRBJ1-4,TRBV6-5,CASRGGGSYEKLFF,TGTGCCAGCAGGGGGGGGGGGAGTTATGAAAAACTGTTTTTT
.,many,TRBJ2-3,TRBV7-2,CASSFGTSTDTQYF,TGTGCCAGCAGCTTTGGGACTAGCACAGATACGCAGTATTTT
.,many,TRBJ1-1,TRBV5-1,CASSLGQPNTEAFF,TGCGCCAGCAGCTTGGGTCAACCGAACACTGAAGCTTTCTTT
TRBD2,many,TRBJ2-5,TRBV7-8,CASSFSGGSSSETQYF,TGTGCCAGCAGCTTCAGCGGGGGCAGCTCTAGTGAGACCCAGTACTTC
.,many,TRBJ2-7,TRBV20-1,CSASRESPYEQYF,TGCAGTGCTAGTCGGGAGAGCCCCTACGAGCAGTACTTC
TRBD1,many,TRBJ1-6,TRBV20-1,CSARQGSYNSPLHF,TGCAGTGCTCGACAGGGCTCCTATAATTCACCCCTCCACTTT
TRBD2,many,TRBJ2-7,TRBV7-2,CASTPASGGSYEQYF,TGTGCCAGCACCCCTGCTAGCGGGGGTAGCTACGAGCAGTACTTC
.,many,TRBJ2-6,TRBV5-1,CASSLGLDGANVLTF,TGCGCCAGCAGCTTGGGGTTGGATGGGGCCAACGTCCTGACTTTC
TRBD1,many,TRBJ2-2,TRBV6-5,CASRRDRAVTGELFF,TGTGCCAGCAGACGGGACAGGGCGGTAACCGGGGAGCTGTTTTTT
TRBD1,many,TRBJ1-1,TRBV12-3/TRBV12-4,CASSTRTGRLNTEAFF,TGTGCCAGCAGCACCCGGACAGGGAGGTTGAACACTGAAGCTTTCTTT
TRBD2,many,TRBJ2-1,TRBV11-2,CASSPSSGGASSEQFF,TGTGCCAGCAGCCCTTCTAGCGGGGGGGCCTCGAGTGAGCAGTTCTTC
.,many,TRBJ1-1,TRBV23-1,CASSQTGSNTEAFF,TGCGCCAGCAGTCAGACAGGATCTAACACTGAAGCTTTCTTT
TRBD1,few,TRBJ1-1,TRBV15,CATSREPPGTGLNTEAFF,TGTGCCACCAGCAGAGAACCTCCCGGGACAGGGTTGAACACTGAAGCTTTCTTT
.,many,TRBJ2-5,TRBV7-8,CASSPRRLGGPRETQYF,TGTGCCAGCAGCCCAAGGAGGTTGGGGGGGCCGCGAGAGACCCAGTACTTC
TRBD1,many,TRBJ1-5,TRBV12-3/TRBV12-4,CASRSGQGVKGDQPQHF,TGTGCCAGCAGATCGGGACAGGGGGTAAAAGGCGATCAGCCCCAGCATTTT
TRBD2,many,TRBJ2-1,TRBV5-1,CASRRETSGGAEQFF,TGCGCCAGCAGGAGGGAGACTAGCGGGGGGGCTGAGCAGTTCTTC
TRBD2,.,TRBJ2-5,TRBV5-1,CASSLYHSGPSGETQYF,TGCGCCAGCAGCCTGTACCATAGCGGGCCCTCAGGGGAGACCCAGTACTTC
TRBD1,many,TRBJ2-4,TRBV6-5,CASSYRTGENIQYF,TGTGCCAGCAGTTATAGGACAGGCGAAAACATTCAGTACTTC
TRBD1,many,TRBJ1-4,TRBV5-1,CASSGQGGGNEKLFF,TGCGCCAGCAGCGGACAGGGAGGGGGTAATGAAAAACTGTTTTTT
.,many,TRBJ2-1,TRBV5-1,CASSRNHYNEQFF,TGCGCCAGCAGCCGAAATCATTACAATGAGCAGTTCTTC
TRBD1,many,TRBJ2-2,TRBV9,CASSPGTGDTGELFF,TGTGCCAGCAGCCCCGGGACAGGGGACACCGGGGAGCTGTTTTTT
TRBD1,few,TRBJ2-2,TRBV14,CASSLSFGQGPNTGELFF,TGTGCCAGCAGCCTTTCATTTGGACAGGGGCCAAACACCGGGGAGCTGTTTTTT
.,many,TRBJ1-2,TRBV6-5,CASRPGPGYGYTF,TGTGCCAGCAGGCCGGGGCCTGGCTATGGCTACACCTTC
TRBD2,many,TRBJ2-7,TRBV7-2,CASSYETSREQYF,TGTGCCAGCAGCTACGAGACTAGCCGTGAGCAGTACTTC
.,many,TRBJ2-1,TRBV11-2,CASSLRIYPYNEQFF,TGTGCCAGCAGCTTGAGGATTTATCCCTACAATGAGCAGTTCTTC